The 3 T cell receptor beta chains presented below share a single source sample, sequenced in a study of cytotoxic CD8 clonotypes in ibrutinib-treated CLL. This table comes from immunoSEQ multiplex PCR, and its TCRdb copy is limited to in-frame clones, with some not included. The sample yields about 200,000 clones, 70% to 75% seen once. Here the sequenced sample was PBMCs, taken after 12 months of ibrutinib treatment. The receptors were gathered from a human donor with chronic lymphocytic leukemia.

The DNA for the CDR3 is TGCGCCAGCAGCCAAGATGTTGGATGGGGGCCCCAAGAGACCCAGTACTTC. Its protein is CASSQDVGWGPQETQYF. The chain employs TRBV4-3 and TRBJ2-5, with a weak D call TRBD1 (6 bases). Germline CDR1 reads LGHNA; CDR2 reads YSLEER. V was clipped by 0 bases and J by 1 base, with 15 bases between them. The CDR3 totals 17 residues.

The chain links TRBV6-5 to TRBJ2-7; D may be TRBD1 (5 bases). Germline V CDR1 and CDR2: MNHEY, SVGAGI. This CDR3 contains 16 residues. V was shortened by 2 bases and J by 10 bases, with 24 bases between the two germline ends. CDR3 DNA: TGTGCCAGCAGTTACCGCAGTTATCTGGGGCAGTTCCGACAGTACTTC. Amino acid sequence: CASSYRSYLGQFRQYF.

The rearrangement joins TRBV9 to TRBJ2-3; a weak D match, TRBD2 (6 bases). Deletions cut 3 bases from V and 11 bases from J, with 16 bases between. Germline loops: CDR1 SGDLS, CDR2 YYNGEE. The CDR3 extends over 13 amino acids. The CDR3 here is CASSATGGMGQYF. As DNA, the CDR3 is TGTGCCAGCAGCGCAACCGGAGGGATGGGGCAGTATTTT.